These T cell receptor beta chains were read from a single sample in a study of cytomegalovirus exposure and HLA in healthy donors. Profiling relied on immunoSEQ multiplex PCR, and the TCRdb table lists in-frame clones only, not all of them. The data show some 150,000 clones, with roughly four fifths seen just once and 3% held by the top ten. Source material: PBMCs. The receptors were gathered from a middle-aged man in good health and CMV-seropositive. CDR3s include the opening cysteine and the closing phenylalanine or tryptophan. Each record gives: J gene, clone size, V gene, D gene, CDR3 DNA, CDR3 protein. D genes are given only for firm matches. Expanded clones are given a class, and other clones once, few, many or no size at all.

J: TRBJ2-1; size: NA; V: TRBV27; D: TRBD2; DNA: TGTGCCAGCAGTTTAATGAGCGGGAGTCTAAATGAGCAGTTCTTC; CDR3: CASSLMSGSLNEQFF
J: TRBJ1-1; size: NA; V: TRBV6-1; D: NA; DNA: TGTGCCGGGACTACGGGACCCACGAACACTGAAGCTTTCTTT; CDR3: CAGTTGPTNTEAFF
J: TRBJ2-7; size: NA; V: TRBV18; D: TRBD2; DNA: TGTGCCAGCTCACCACCCGGACTAGCGGGGGGAGATGCCTACGAGCAGTACTTC; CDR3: CASSPPGLAGGDAYEQYF
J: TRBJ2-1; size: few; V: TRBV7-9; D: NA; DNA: TGTGCCAGCAGCTTAGACCCGTACTATGAGCAGTTCTTC; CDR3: CASSLDPYYEQFF
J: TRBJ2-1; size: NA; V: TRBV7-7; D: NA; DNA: TGTGCCAGCAGCTTAGTCCCTCCGACAAGCACCCAATACAATGAGCAGTTCTTC; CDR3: CASSLVPPTSTQYNEQFF
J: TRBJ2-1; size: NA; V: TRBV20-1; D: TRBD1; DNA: TGTGCGGGACAGGGCTACAATGAGCAGTTCTTC; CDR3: CAGQGYNEQFF
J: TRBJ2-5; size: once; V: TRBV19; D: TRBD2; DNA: TGTGCCAGTAGTGGATATAGCGGGAGGTTCCAAGAGACCCAGTACTTC; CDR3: CASSGYSGRFQETQYF
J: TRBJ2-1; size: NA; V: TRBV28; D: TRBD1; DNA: TGTGCCAGCAGTTTCCAGGACAGGGGAGAGGTCTCCTACAATGAGCAGTTCTTC; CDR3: CASSFQDRGEVSYNEQFF
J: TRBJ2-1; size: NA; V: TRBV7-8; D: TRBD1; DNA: TGTGCCAGCAGCTTAGAGGACAGGGTGTACAATGAGCAGTTCTTC; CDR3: CASSLEDRVYNEQFF
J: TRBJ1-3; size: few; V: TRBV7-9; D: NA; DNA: TGTGCCAGCAGCTTTCAGGGAGGAAACACCATATATTTT; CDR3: CASSFQGGNTIYF
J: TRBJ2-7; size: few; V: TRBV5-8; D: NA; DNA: TGTGCCAGCATAGGAGGAGGCCACGAGCAGTACTTC; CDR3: CASIGGGHEQYF
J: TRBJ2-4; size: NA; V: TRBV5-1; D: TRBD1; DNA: TGCGCCAGCAGCTTCGGACAGGGAAACATTCAGTACTTC; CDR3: CASSFGQGNIQYF
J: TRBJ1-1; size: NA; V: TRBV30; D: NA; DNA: TGTGCCTGGAGGCCGCCGGGTAAAGCTTTCTTT; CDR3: CAWRPPGKAFF
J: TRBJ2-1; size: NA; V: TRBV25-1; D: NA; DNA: TGTGCCAGCAAGGGAGAAAGAAATGAGCAGTTCTTC; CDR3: CASKGERNEQFF
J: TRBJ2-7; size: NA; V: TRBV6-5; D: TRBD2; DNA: TGTGCCAGCAGCCTTCGGGCTAGCGGGACCTACGAGCAGTACTTC; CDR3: CASSLRASGTYEQYF
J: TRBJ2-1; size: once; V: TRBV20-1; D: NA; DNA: TGCAGTGCTAGGCGGGGCATAGAGCAGTTCTTC; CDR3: CSARRGIEQFF
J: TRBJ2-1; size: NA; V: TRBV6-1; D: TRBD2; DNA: TGTGCCAGCAGCTCTTCGGGACTAGCGATAAATGAGCAGTTCTTC; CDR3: CASSSSGLAINEQFF
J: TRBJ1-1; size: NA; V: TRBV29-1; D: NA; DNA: TGCAGCGTGGGCCGTGGTATCATGAACACTGAAGCTTTCTTT; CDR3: CSVGRGIMNTEAFF
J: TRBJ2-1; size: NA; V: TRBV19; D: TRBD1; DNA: TGTGCCAGTTCCGACCTGGGACAGCTCAATGAGCAGTTCTTC; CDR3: CASSDLGQLNEQFF
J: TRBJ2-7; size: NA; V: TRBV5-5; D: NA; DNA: TGTGCCAGCAGCTTTAGCGGTTCGTATTCCTACGAGCAGTACTTC; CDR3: CASSFSGSYSYEQYF
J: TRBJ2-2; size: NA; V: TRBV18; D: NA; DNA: TGTGCCAGCTCCCACACGGGTCCCTGGAGACCTTACACCGGGGAGCTGTTTTTT; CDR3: CASSHTGPWRPYTGELFF
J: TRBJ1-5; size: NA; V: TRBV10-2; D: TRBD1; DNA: TGCGCCAGCAGTAGTGGTTCAGGGGGCCGCGTTCAGCCCCAGCATTTT; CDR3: CASSSGSGGRVQPQHF
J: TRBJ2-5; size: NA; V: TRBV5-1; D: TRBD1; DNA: TGCGCCAGCAGCTTGGGGGGAACAGGGGGCGAAGAGACCCAGTACTTC; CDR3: CASSLGGTGGEETQYF
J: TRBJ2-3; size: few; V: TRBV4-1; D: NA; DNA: TGCGCCAGCAGCCGCTTTGTGGCGGTGAGAGGTCTTACAGATACGCAGTATTTT; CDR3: CASSRFVAVRGLTDTQYF
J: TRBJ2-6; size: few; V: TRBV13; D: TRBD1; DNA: TGTGCCAGCAGCTCGCTTAGGGGACAGGGGGCGACTGGGGCCAACGTCCTGACTTTC; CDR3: CASSSLRGQGATGANVLTF
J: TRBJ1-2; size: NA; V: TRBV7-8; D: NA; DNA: TGTGCCAGCAGCTTACTAACGGAGAACTATGGCTACACCTTC; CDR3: CASSLLTENYGYTF
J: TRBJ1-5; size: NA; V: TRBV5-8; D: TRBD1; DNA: TGTGCCAGCAGCTTAAATCCAGGGGGGAACTGGAATAGCAATCAGCCCCAGCATTTT; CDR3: CASSLNPGGNWNSNQPQHF
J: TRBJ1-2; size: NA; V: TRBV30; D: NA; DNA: TGTGCCTGGAGTCCCGGGGGGGACGCTGGCTACACCTTC; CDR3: CAWSPGGDAGYTF
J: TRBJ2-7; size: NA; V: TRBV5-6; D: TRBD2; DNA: TGTGCCAGCAGCTATCACCGACTAGCGGGTGACGAGCAGTACTTC; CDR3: CASSYHRLAGDEQYF
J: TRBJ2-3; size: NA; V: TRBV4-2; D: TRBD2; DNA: TGTGCCAGCAGCCCCAAAACTAGCGACCCAGATACGCAGTATTTT; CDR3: CASSPKTSDPDTQYF
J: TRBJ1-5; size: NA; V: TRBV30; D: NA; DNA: TGTGCCTGGAGTGCAGGGACTCGGGGCAATCAGCCCCAGCATTTT; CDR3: CAWSAGTRGNQPQHF
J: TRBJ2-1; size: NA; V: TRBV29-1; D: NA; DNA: TGCAGCGCCGAACTCCGGGACAATGAGCAGTTCTTC; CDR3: CSAELRDNEQFF
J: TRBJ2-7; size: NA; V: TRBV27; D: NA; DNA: TGTGCCAACAGTTTAAAGGGGTCCCAAGGCTACGAGCAGTACTTC; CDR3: CANSLKGSQGYEQYF
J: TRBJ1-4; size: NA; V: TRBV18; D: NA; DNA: TGTGCCAGCTCACCAAGGCAGGCAAATGAAAAACTGTTTTTT; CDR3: CASSPRQANEKLFF
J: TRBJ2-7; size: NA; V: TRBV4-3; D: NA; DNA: TGCGCCAGCAGCCGGGCGGACTCCTCCTACGAGCAGTACTTC; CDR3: CASSRADSSYEQYF
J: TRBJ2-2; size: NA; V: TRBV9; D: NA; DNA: TGTGCCAGCAGCGTATCGGGGGTGGGGAACACCGGGGAGCTGTTTTTT; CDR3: CASSVSGVGNTGELFF
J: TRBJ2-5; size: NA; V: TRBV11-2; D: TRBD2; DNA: TGTGCCAGCAGCTTAGTGAGGAGCGGGAGGGCCGGGGAGACCCAGTACTTC; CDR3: CASSLVRSGRAGETQYF
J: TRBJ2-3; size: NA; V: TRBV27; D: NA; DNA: TGTGCCAGCAGTTTACTCCCACAAAGCACAGATACGCAGTATTTT; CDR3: CASSLLPQSTDTQYF
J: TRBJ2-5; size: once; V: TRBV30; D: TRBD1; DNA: TGTGCCTGGAGCACCGGGACAGGGGTAGAGACCCAGTACTTC; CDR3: CAWSTGTGVETQYF
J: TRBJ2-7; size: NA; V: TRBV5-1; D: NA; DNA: TGCGCCAGCAGCTTGACTCAGGGGAACTACGAGCAGTACTTC; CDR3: CASSLTQGNYEQYF
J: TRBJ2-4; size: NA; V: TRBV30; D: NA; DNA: TGTGCCTGGAGTGTAGAGAACATTCAGTACTTC; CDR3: CAWSVENIQYF
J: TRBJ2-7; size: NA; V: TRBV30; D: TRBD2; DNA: TGTGCCTGGAGTGTAAAAGGACTAGCGGAAAGCCTCTCCTACGAGCAGTACTTC; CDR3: CAWSVKGLAESLSYEQYF
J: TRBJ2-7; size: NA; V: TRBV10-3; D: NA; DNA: TGTGCCATCAGTGGGGGAAGGAGTAGCGATTCCTACGAGCAGTACTTC; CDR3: CAISGGRSSDSYEQYF
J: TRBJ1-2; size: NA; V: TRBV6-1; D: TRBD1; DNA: TGTGCCAGCAATCCTGGACAGGGGAGGAATGGCTACACCTTC; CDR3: CASNPGQGRNGYTF
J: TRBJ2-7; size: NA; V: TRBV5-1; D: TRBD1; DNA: TGCGCCAGCAGCTTTACAGGGGCTGCGACCTACGAGCAGTACTTC; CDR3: CASSFTGAATYEQYF
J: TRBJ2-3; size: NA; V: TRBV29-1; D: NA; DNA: TGCAGCGTTGAACCCCCAGGTAGCACAGATACGCAGTATTTT; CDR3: CSVEPPGSTDTQYF
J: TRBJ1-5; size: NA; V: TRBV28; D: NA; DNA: TGTGCCAGCGCTATGGGGGGACCAAATCAGCCCCAGCATTTT; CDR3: CASAMGGPNQPQHF
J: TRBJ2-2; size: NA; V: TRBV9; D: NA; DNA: TGTGCCAGCAGCGTAGGGGGAGCCGGGGAGCTGTTTTTT; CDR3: CASSVGGAGELFF
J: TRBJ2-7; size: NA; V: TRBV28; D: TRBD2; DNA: TGTGCCAGCAGTCTAGCGGGAGCCCCAACCTACGAGCAGTACTTC; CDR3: CASSLAGAPTYEQYF
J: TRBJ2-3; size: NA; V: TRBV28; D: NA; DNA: TGTGCCAGCAGTTTAGCGGGAATAACAGATACGCAGTATTTT; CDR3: CASSLAGITDTQYF